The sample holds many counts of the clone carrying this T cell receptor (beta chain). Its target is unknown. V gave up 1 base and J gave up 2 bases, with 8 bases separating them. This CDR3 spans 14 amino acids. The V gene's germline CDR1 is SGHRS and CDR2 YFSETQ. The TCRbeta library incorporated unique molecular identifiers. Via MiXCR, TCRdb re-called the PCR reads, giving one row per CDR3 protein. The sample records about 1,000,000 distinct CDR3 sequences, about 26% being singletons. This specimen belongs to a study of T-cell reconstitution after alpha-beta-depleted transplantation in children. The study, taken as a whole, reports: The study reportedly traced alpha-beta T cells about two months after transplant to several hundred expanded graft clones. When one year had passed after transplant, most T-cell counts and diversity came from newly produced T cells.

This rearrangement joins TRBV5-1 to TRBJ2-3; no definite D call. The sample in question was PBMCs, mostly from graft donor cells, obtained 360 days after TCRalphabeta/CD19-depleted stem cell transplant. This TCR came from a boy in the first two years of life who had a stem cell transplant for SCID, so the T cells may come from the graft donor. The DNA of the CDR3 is TGCGCCAGCAGCTTGTGGAGTTACACAGATACGCAGTATTTT. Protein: CASSLWSYTDTQYF.